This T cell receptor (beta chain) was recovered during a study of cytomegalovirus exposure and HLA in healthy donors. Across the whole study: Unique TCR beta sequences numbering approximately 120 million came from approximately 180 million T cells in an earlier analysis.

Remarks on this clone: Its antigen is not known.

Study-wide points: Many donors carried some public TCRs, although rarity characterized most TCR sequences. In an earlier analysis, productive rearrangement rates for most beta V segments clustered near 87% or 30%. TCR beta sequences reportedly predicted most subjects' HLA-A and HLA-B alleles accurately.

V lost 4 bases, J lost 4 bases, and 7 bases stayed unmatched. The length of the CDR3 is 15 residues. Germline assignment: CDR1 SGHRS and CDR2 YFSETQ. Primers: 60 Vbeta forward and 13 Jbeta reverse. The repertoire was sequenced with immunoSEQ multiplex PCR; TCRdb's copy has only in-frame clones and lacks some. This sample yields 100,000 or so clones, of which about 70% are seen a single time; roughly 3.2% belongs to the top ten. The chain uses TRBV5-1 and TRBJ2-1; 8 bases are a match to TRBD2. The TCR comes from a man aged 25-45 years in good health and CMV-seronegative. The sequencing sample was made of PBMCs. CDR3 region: CASSTLSGAYNEQFF. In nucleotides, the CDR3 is TGCGCCAGCAGCACACTTAGCGGGGCGTACAATGAGCAGTTCTTC.